These 20 T cell receptor beta chains came from one sample sequenced in a study of blood T cell repertoires in COVID-19. Generated by immunoSEQ multiplex PCR, the TCRdb table keeps only in-frame clones and is missing some. In the table there are some 66,000 clones, about 80% of which are singletons. Sequencing was done on a sample of peripheral blood. The receptor set was obtained from a woman at least 80 years old with acute or convalescent COVID-19.

The chain carries TRBV6-5 and TRBJ1-1; unclear D gene. Germline V gene data show CDR1 as MNHEY and CDR2 as SVGAGI. The CDR3 contains 13 residues. Trimming took 10 bases from V and 0 from J, leaving 12 bases between them. Written as DNA, the CDR3 is TGTGCCACAAAGCCTCTCTTGAACACTGAAGCTTTCTTT. Its translation: CATKPLLNTEAFF.

The CDR3 DNA sequence: TGTGCCAGCAGCTTAGAAGGCGGAGGGAGCAATCAGCCCCAGCATTTT. It yields the protein CASSLEGGGSNQPQHF. The rearrangement uses TRBV7-2 and TRBJ1-5; D ambiguous. Germline lookup yields CDR1 SGHTA and CDR2 FQGNSA. V was shortened by 1 base and J by 1 base, with 11 bases between the two germline ends. The CDR3 is made up of 16 amino acids.

This clone appeared a few times. The V gene is TRBV7-8, the J gene TRBJ1-5; D is possibly TRBD1 (6 bases). Germline V CDR1 and CDR2: SGHVS, FQNEAQ. V gave up 2 bases and J gave up 4 bases, with 15 bases separating them. This CDR3 spans 16 amino acids. The CDR3: CASSLNTGQGNQPQHF. DNA for the CDR3: TGTGCCAGCAGCTTAAACACAGGTCAGGGGAATCAGCCCCAGCATTTT. Complete variable domain (other parts from reference TRBV7-8 and TRBJ1-5): GAGVSQSPRYKVAKRGQDVALRCDPISGHVSLFWYQQALGQGPEFLTYFQNEAQLDKSGLPSDRFFAERPEGSVSTLKIQRTQQEDSAVYLCASSLNTGQGNQPQHFGDGTRLSIL.

This sequence joins TRBV7-8 and TRBJ1-5, with a weak D call TRBD1 (6 bases). This CDR3 is built from 15 residues. CDR1 is SGHVS and CDR2 is FQNEAQ in the germline V gene. V lost 3 bases and J lost 3, with 12 bases in between. The CDR3 loop is CASSFNPGDNQPQHF. CDR3 nucleotide sequence: TGTGCCAGCAGCTTCAATCCAGGGGACAATCAGCCCCAGCATTTT.

The V and J genes are TRBV18 and TRBJ2-1; 8 bases match TRBD1. The CDR3 consists of 14 residues. Looked up from germline, CDR1 is KGHSH and CDR2 is LQKENI. V was clipped by 6 bases and J by 5 bases; unmatched bases: 6. CDR3 protein: CASSQGGQDNEQFF. The CDR3 region has the DNA TGTGCCAGCTCGCAGGGGGGACAGGACAATGAGCAGTTCTTC.

The V call is TRBV15, the J call TRBJ1-1; D is perhaps TRBD1 (6 bases). Germline CDR1 LNHNV, CDR2 YYDKDF (reference sequence). The CDR3 runs 14 residues. The V end was cut by 1 base, the J end by 4 bases, with 10 bases between. CDR3 sequence reads: CATSRGGRPTEAFF. CDR3 DNA sequence: TGTGCCACCAGCAGAGGGGGGCGGCCCACTGAAGCTTTCTTT.

A single count supports this clone. The chain employs TRBV18 and TRBJ1-2; possible D gene TRBD1, 5 bases. Trimming removed 4 bases from V and 3 bases from J, with 12 bases in between. Germline assignment: CDR1 KGHSH and CDR2 LQKENI. The CDR3 is 14 residues long. CDR3 coding DNA: TGTGCCAGCTCACTAGGGGAGGTGGACTATGGCTACACCTTC. Its protein is CASSLGEVDYGYTF.

The V and J genes are TRBV29-1 and TRBJ1-1, with D hard to call. There are 14 residues in the CDR3. The germline CDR1 and CDR2 sequences are SQVTM and ANQGSEA. The V end lost 6 bases, the J end lost 0 bases, and 14 bases lay between the germline ends. CDR3 nucleotides: TGCAGCGTGGTCCCCCGGGTTCTGAACACTGAAGCTTTCTTT. Its protein product is CSVVPRVLNTEAFF.

The J gene is TRBJ1-2, the V gene TRBV5-1; D perhaps matches TRBD1 (6 bases). V lost 0 bases and J lost 8, with 14 bases in between. CDR3 size: 14 residues. Germline V gene lookup returns CDR1 SGHRS and CDR2 YFSETQ. This CDR3 is CASSLARTDSGYTF. In DNA, the CDR3 is TGCGCCAGCAGCTTGGCCCGGACAGATTCGGGCTACACCTTC.

The chain carries TRBV30 and TRBJ2-3; 14 bases align to TRBD2. Germline CDR1 reads GTSNPN; CDR2 reads SVGIG (reference sequence). The J segment lost 6 bases and the V segment lost 3 bases, leaving 8 bases of the junction unmatched. The CDR3 sequence is 16 residues long. CDR3: CAWSPGLAGGGDTQYF. The CDR3 DNA is TGTGCCTGGAGCCCCGGACTAGCGGGAGGCGGGGATACGCAGTATTTT.

This sequence joins TRBV29-1 and TRBJ2-1; 12 bases align to TRBD2. J was trimmed by 5 bases and V by 7 bases; bases with no gene match: 9. CDR1 and CDR2 from the germline V gene are SQVTM and ANQGSEA. The CDR3 totals 15 residues. The CDR3 is CSATTSGRSHNEQFF. The CDR3 bases are TGCAGCGCCACGACTAGCGGGAGATCCCACAATGAGCAGTTCTTC.

The gene calls are TRBV3-1 (or the pseudogene TRBV3-2) and TRBJ2-7; no clear D. CDR1 is LGHDT and CDR2 is YNNKEL in the germline V gene (reference sequence). Between the trimmed V and J ends, which lost 0 bases and 3 bases, there was a span of 9 bases. The CDR3 consists of 14 residues. Here the CDR3 DNA reads TGTGCCAGCAGCCAAGACACACAGATCTACGAGCAGTACTTC. The encoded protein is CASSQDTQIYEQYF.

V and J are TRBV6-5 and TRBJ2-1, with TRBD1 matching over 9 bases. The germline V gene has CDR1 MNHEY and CDR2 SVGAGI. The CDR3 has 15 amino acids. The ends lost 5 bases at V and 2 bases at J; junction bases unmatched: 4. CDR3: CASSQQGAAYNEQFF. CDR3 nucleotide sequence: TGTGCCAGCAGTCAACAGGGGGCGGCCTACAATGAGCAGTTCTTC.

This rearrangement joins TRBV7-2 to TRBJ2-7, with 13 bases fitting TRBD2. The trim removed 4 bases at V and 7 bases at J, leaving 7 bases unmatched. The CDR3 spans 15 residues. Germline CDR1 SGHTA, CDR2 FQGNSA. The CDR3: CASSSTSGRAGEQYF. The CDR3 DNA follows: TGTGCCAGCAGCTCCACTAGCGGGAGGGCCGGAGAGCAGTACTTC.

The chain carries TRBV9 and TRBJ2-6; D ambiguous. The CDR3 consists of 15 residues. The germline V and J ends were trimmed by 0 bases and 0 bases, with 4 bases remaining between them. The germline V gene encodes CDR1 SGDLS and CDR2 YYNGEE. The CDR3 sequence is CASSVGVSGANVLTF. The DNA of the CDR3 is TGTGCCAGCAGCGTAGGAGTCTCTGGGGCCAACGTCCTGACTTTC.

V usage is TRBV28 and J usage is TRBJ2-7, with 10 bases aligning to TRBD2. With 1 base clipped from V and 5 bases from J, the junction kept 14 bases outside the gene matches. In germline, CDR1 is MDHEN, CDR2 SYDVKM. CDR3 length equals 18 residues. In nucleotides, the CDR3 is TGTGCCAGCAGTTTATTACTGGGGGCAGGGACTAGCGAACACGAGCAGTACTTC. Encoded protein: CASSLLLGAGTSEHEQYF.

The chain uses TRBV2 and TRBJ1-5; 8 nucleotides line up with TRBD1. Germline trimming cut 4 bases from V and 0 bases from J; bases unmatched to any gene: 2. CDR3 size: 15 residues. Germline CDR1 reads SNHLY; CDR2 reads FYNNEI. The DNA of the CDR3 is TGTGCCAGCAGTGCAGGGGGCGGTAGCAATCAGCCCCAGCATTTT. This encodes CASSAGGGSNQPQHF. The full variable domain, completed using reference TRBV2 and TRBJ1-5, is EPEVTQTPSHQVTQMGQEVILRCVPISNHLYFYWYRQILGQKVEFLVSFYNNEISEKSEIFDDQFSVERPDGSNFTLKIRSTKLEDSAMYFCASSAGGGSNQPQHFGDGTRLSIL.

This chain joins TRBV19 and TRBJ2-7; 11 positions agree with TRBD2. Germline V CDR1 and CDR2: LNHDA, SQIVND (reference sequence). Germline trimming cut 5 bases from V and 0 bases from J; bases unmatched to any gene: 12. This CDR3 is built from 18 residues. CDR3 protein: CASSPSARLAGSSYEQYF. CDR3 nucleotides: TGTGCCAGTAGTCCCTCCGCCCGACTAGCGGGGTCCTCCTACGAGCAGTACTTC. The whole variable domain, filled in from reference TRBV19 and TRBJ2-7, reads DGGITQSPKYLFRKEGQNVTLSCEQNLNHDAMYWYRQDPGQGLRLIYYSQIVNDFQKGDIAEGYSVSREKKESFPLTVTSAQKNPTAFYLCASSPSARLAGSSYEQYFGPGTRLTVT.

The chain is built from TRBV4-1 and TRBJ2-7, with 9 bases fitting TRBD2. This CDR3 contains 19 residues. Per the germline V gene, CDR1 is MGHRA and CDR2 is YSYEKL. J gave up 4 bases and V 3 bases, and 19 bases lay outside the gene matches. The DNA of the CDR3 is TGCGCCAGCAGCCACCCACCCGGGACTAGCTTAGATGCCGGGTACGAGCAGTACTTC. Translating it yields CASSHPPGTSLDAGYEQYF.

The chain employs TRBV9 and TRBJ2-7; D uncertain. The length of the CDR3 is 15 residues. In germline, CDR1 is SGDLS, CDR2 YYNGEE. The germline V and J ends were trimmed by 0 bases and 2 bases, with 12 bases remaining between them. CDR3 nucleotides: TGTGCCAGCAGCGTAGCTATGTCCCCCGCCTACGAGCAGTACTTC. It encodes CASSVAMSPAYEQYF.